These 28 T cell receptor beta chains were sequenced from one sample in a study of PD-1 blockade in classical Hodgkin lymphoma. Clones were read by immunoSEQ multiplex PCR, and TCRdb kept only the in-frame ones, dropping some. The profile covers around 43,000 clones, with just under 80% appearing a single time and around an eighth taken by the ten largest. Relapses following autologous stem cell transplantation were seen in all patients, with brentuximab vedotin exposure varying. The sequencing used peripheral blood mononuclear cells (PBMCs), collected at baseline. All receptors come from a human donor with classical Hodgkin lymphoma.

The chain is built from TRBV4-1 and TRBJ2-6, with D possibly being TRBD1 or TRBD2 (5 bases each). V was pared by 0 bases and J by 0 bases, with 9 bases between. CDR1 and CDR2 from the germline V gene are MGHRA and YSYEKL. The CDR3 is 17 residues long. The CDR3 sequence is CASSQEGVRSGANVLTF. In DNA form, the CDR3 reads TGCGCCAGCAGCCAAGAGGGGGTACGCTCTGGGGCCAACGTCCTGACTTTC.

This clone came up a few times. The chain recombines TRBV19 with TRBJ1-1; 7 bases agree with TRBD1. Looked up from germline, CDR1 is LNHDA and CDR2 is SQIVND (reference sequence). After removal of 4 bases from V and 5 bases from J, the junction contained 7 bases not matched to a gene. CDR3 length: 14 residues. CDR3 nucleotides: TGTGCCAGTAGTAACAGGGGTGGGGGAACTGAAGCTTTCTTT. It encodes CASSNRGGGTEAFF.

This chain joins TRBV19 and TRBJ2-1; D may be TRBD2 (6 bases). The CDR3 spans 15 residues. Germline CDR1 reads LNHDA; CDR2 reads SQIVND (reference sequence). Trimming cost V 7 bases and J 1 base, with 14 bases left between them. CDR3 sequence: CASTLEGLSYNEQFF. The DNA of the CDR3 is TGTGCCAGTACCCTAGAGGGACTTTCCTACAATGAGCAGTTCTTC.

The chain uses TRBV5-1 and TRBJ2-2; 8 positions match TRBD1. The CDR3 spans 13 residues. Germline V gene sequence: CDR1 SGHRS, CDR2 YFSETQ. V dropped 4 bases and J dropped 6; count of bases not matched to a gene: 2. The CDR3 spells CASSLQGAGELFF. The CDR3 DNA is TGCGCCAGCAGCCTACAGGGGGCCGGGGAGCTGTTTTTT.

This clone was counted only a few times. This chain links TRBV14 with TRBJ1-4; D is unresolved. Germline V lookup: CDR1 SGHDN, CDR2 FVKESK. This CDR3 has 16 amino acids. V was pared by 0 bases and J by 7 bases, with 15 bases between. The CDR3 coding sequence is TGTGCCAGCAGCCAAGATGGCAGTACTTGGGGTGAAAAACTGTTTTTT. Its protein is CASSQDGSTWGEKLFF. Full variable domain (rest looked up from reference TRBV14 and TRBJ1-4): EAGVTQFPSHSVIEKGQTVTLRCDPISGHDNLYWYRRVMGKEIKFLLHFVKESKQDESGMPNNRFLAERTGGTYSTLKVQPAELEDSGVYFCASSQDGSTWGEKLFFGSGTQLSVL.

The chain carries TRBV6-5 and TRBJ2-2; TRBD1 agrees at 7 bases. Germline V gene sequence: CDR1 MNHEY, CDR2 SVGAGI. Trimming took 4 bases from V and 7 from J; bases not matched to a gene: 6. The CDR3 spans 14 residues. CDR3 residues: CASSLAGGYGELFF. Here the CDR3 DNA reads TGTGCCAGCAGTTTAGCAGGGGGATACGGGGAGCTGTTTTTT.

J is TRBJ2-1 and V is TRBV5-1; the match to TRBD2 covers 10 bases. The CDR3 runs to 15 residues. Germline CDR1 is SGHRS and CDR2 is YFSETQ. V lost 0 bases to trimming and J lost 10 bases; unmatched junction nucleotides: 7. Written as DNA, the CDR3 is TGCGCCAGCAGCTTGGGCGAGCGGGGGGGCCGGGAGCAGTTCTTC. Encoded protein: CASSLGERGGREQFF.

This clone was detected only a few times. The chain recombines TRBV7-8 with TRBJ2-7; D not certain. This CDR3 spans 12 amino acids. The germline gives CDR1 SGHVS, CDR2 FQNEAQ. Trimming pared 5 bases from V and 5 bases from J, leaving 10 bases between. The CDR3 coding sequence is TGTGCCAGCAGCCCCCATAGTAACGAGCAGTACTTC. Protein product: CASSPHSNEQYF. Together with reference TRBV7-8 and TRBJ2-7, the CDR3 gives the full variable domain: GAGVSQSPRYKVAKRGQDVALRCDPISGHVSLFWYQQALGQGPEFLTYFQNEAQLDKSGLPSDRFFAERPEGSVSTLKIQRTQQEDSAVYLCASSPHSNEQYFGPGTRLTVT.

This clone was detected only once. The chain is built from TRBV6-5 and TRBJ1-2; TRBD1 matches 8 bases. CDR3 size: 13 residues. With 6 bases clipped from V and 4 bases from J, the junction kept 4 bases outside the gene matches. Germline assignment: CDR1 MNHEY and CDR2 SVGAGI. The CDR3 DNA sequence: TGTGCCAGCAGCAGGACAGGGATCTATGGCTACACCTTC. Translation gives CASSRTGIYGYTF.

The chain couples TRBV13 to TRBJ2-5; 7 nucleotides agree with TRBD2. J lost 5 bases, V lost 2 bases, and 8 bases had no gene match. CDR1 and CDR2 (germline): PRHDT, FYEKMQ (reference sequence). The CDR3 is 15 amino acids. The CDR3 DNA follows: TGTGCCAGCAGCTTATCCGCCGCGGGGGAGGAGACCCAGTACTTC. Translating gives CASSLSAAGEETQYF.

This clone came up once. J is TRBJ2-2 and V is TRBV7-3; unclear D gene. Germline loops: CDR1 SGHTA, CDR2 FQGTGA. V lost 2 bases and J lost 1, with 8 bases in between. This CDR3 has 15 amino acids. This CDR3 reads CASSLSAENTGELFF. The CDR3, as DNA: TGTGCCAGCAGCTTATCGGCAGAGAACACCGGGGAGCTGTTTTTT.

This sequence joins TRBV19 and TRBJ2-7; D gene unclear. In germline, CDR1 is LNHDA, CDR2 SQIVND (reference sequence). Trimming removed 5 bases at V and 3 bases at J, with 5 bases between. The CDR3 is made up of 11 amino acids. The CDR3 nucleotides are TGTGCCAGTAGTTCAAACTACGAGCAGTACTTC. Its translation: CASSSNYEQYF.

The chain links TRBV5-8 to TRBJ1-2; D uncertain. Germline CDR1 is SGHTS and CDR2 is YDEGEE. Trimming pared 0 bases from V and 0 bases from J, leaving 6 bases between. The CDR3 is 14 residues long. The CDR3 sequence is CASSLDAANYGYTF. As DNA, the CDR3 is TGTGCCAGCAGCTTGGACGCAGCTAACTATGGCTACACCTTC.

This chain connects TRBV6-5 to TRBJ2-2; 14 bases align to TRBD2. Germline-derived CDR1 and CDR2 are MNHEY and SVGAGI. Losses at the gene ends were 4 bases for V and 5 bases for J; bases not matched to a gene: 3. This CDR3 region has 16 residues. DNA for the CDR3: TGTGCCAGCAGTTTACGGACTAGCGGGGGGACCGGGGAGCTGTTTTTT. Its translation is CASSLRTSGGTGELFF.

This clone was observed once. The chain couples TRBV5-1 to TRBJ1-3, with D perhaps TRBD1 (6 bases). Germline V lookup: CDR1 SGHRS, CDR2 YFSETQ. CDR3 length: 16 residues. Between the trimmed V and J ends, which lost 4 bases and 1 base, there was a span of 15 bases. The CDR3 DNA reads as TGCGCCAGCAGCCTACAGGGAATTGAATCTGGAAACACCATATATTTT. Translated, it gives CASSLQGIESGNTIYF.

The chain recombines TRBV6-1 with TRBJ2-7; no reliable D call. Germline lookup yields CDR1 MNHNS and CDR2 SASEGT. CDR3 length: 11 amino acids. Trimming shortened V by 5 bases and J by 6 bases, and 8 bases separated the two germline ends. The CDR3 DNA is TGTGCCAGCAGTTGGTTCCGCGAGCAGTACTTC. Its translation: CASSWFREQYF.

V gene TRBV6-6 combines with J gene TRBJ1-6, with D unclear. This CDR3 spans 15 amino acids. Between the trimmed V and J ends, which lost 2 bases and 1 base, there was a span of 6 bases. CDR1 is MNHNY and CDR2 is SVGAGI in the germline V gene (reference sequence). CDR3 bases: TGTGCCAGCAGTTACCAAGATTCCTATAATTCACCCCTCCACTTT. Its translation is CASSYQDSYNSPLHF.

The chain uses TRBV5-1 and TRBJ1-5, with unresolved D. The CDR3 spans 13 residues. V lost 0 bases, J lost 4 bases, and 5 bases lay in between. Germline CDR1 SGHRS, CDR2 YFSETQ. The CDR3 region has the DNA TGCGCCAGCAGCTTGGACGGTAATCAGCCCCAGCATTTT. It translates to CASSLDGNQPQHF. Full variable domain (missing parts from reference TRBV5-1 and TRBJ1-5): KAGVTQTPRYLIKTRGQQVTLSCSPISGHRSVSWYQQTPGQGLQFLFEYFSETQRNKGNFPGRFSGRQFSNSRSEMNVSTLELGDSALYLCASSLDGNQPQHFGDGTRLSIL.

In this sample, this clone is medium-sized (0.01 to 0.1%). The V call is TRBV29-1, the J call TRBJ2-2; no clear D. The germline CDR1 and CDR2 sequences are SQVTM and ANQGSEA. The CDR3 loop spans 11 amino acids. The V gene lost 3 bases and the J gene lost 3 bases, with 2 bases spanning the gap. The CDR3 reads CSVEYTGELFF. CDR3 nucleotide sequence: TGCAGCGTTGAGTACACCGGGGAGCTGTTTTTT.

This clone occurred a few times. The rearrangement uses TRBV2 and TRBJ2-3, with D unresolved. Germline V gene sequence: CDR1 SNHLY, CDR2 FYNNEI. This CDR3 has 14 residues. Trimming pared 6 bases from V and 0 bases from J, leaving 10 bases between. The CDR3 here is CASSPPTSTDTQYF. The DNA of the CDR3 is TGTGCCAGCAGCCCACCAACTAGCACAGATACGCAGTATTTT.

The DNA for the CDR3 is TGCGCCAGCAGCTTGGGTCCGGGGAGGACAGATACGCAGTATTTT. Its translation: CASSLGPGRTDTQYF. The genes are TRBV5-1 and TRBJ2-3; TRBD2 is a possible D gene (6 bases). V was shortened by 0 bases and J by 3 bases, with 11 bases between the two germline ends. Germline CDR1 and CDR2: SGHRS and YFSETQ. The CDR3 has 15 amino acids.

This clone was counted a few times. The genes are TRBV12-5 and TRBJ2-3; no reliable D call. Germline V CDR1 and CDR2: LGHNT, FRNRAP. V was clipped by 3 bases and J by 5 bases, with 3 bases between them. The CDR3 runs 11 residues. The CDR3 DNA reads TGTGCTAGTGGTTTTGGAGATACGCAGTATTTT. This sequence encodes CASGFGDTQYF. Together with reference TRBV12-5 and TRBJ2-3, the CDR3 gives the full variable domain: DARVTQTPRHKVTEMGQEVTMRCQPILGHNTVFWYRQTMMQGLELLAYFRNRAPLDDSGMPKDRFSAEMPDATLATLKIQPSEPRDSAVYFCASGFGDTQYFGPGTRLTVL.

J is TRBJ2-5 and V is TRBV9; 12 bases fit TRBD2. Germline lookup yields CDR1 SGDLS and CDR2 YYNGEE. The CDR3 has 18 residues. V shed 0 bases, J shed 1 base, and the junction held 7 bases outside the gene matches. The CDR3 DNA reads TGTGCCAGCAGCGTAGGACTAGCGGGGGTCGCCCCCCAAGAGACCCAGTACTTC. Protein sequence: CASSVGLAGVAPQETQYF.

V usage is TRBV25-1 and J usage is TRBJ2-3; the D is unclear. Between the trimmed V and J ends, which lost 5 bases and 4 bases, there was a span of 10 bases. CDR3 length: 13 amino acids. Germline values: CDR1 MGHDK, CDR2 SYGVNS. In nucleotides, the CDR3 is TGTGCCAGCAGTACCCTAGAGCCAGATACGCAGTATTTT. As protein: CASSTLEPDTQYF.

The chain joins TRBV9 to TRBJ2-3; TRBD2 agrees at 7 bases. The CDR3 has 16 amino acids. The germline V gene has CDR1 SGDLS and CDR2 YYNGEE. After removal of 0 bases from V and 5 bases from J, the junction contained 9 bases not matched to a gene. The CDR3 protein is CASSVDAGEHGDTQYF. The CDR3 nucleotides read TGTGCCAGCAGCGTAGACGCGGGGGAACACGGAGATACGCAGTATTTT.

The chain recombines TRBV6-1 with TRBJ1-2; 9 positions agree with TRBD1. Unmatched junction bases numbered 4, after V lost 2 bases and J lost 3 bases. The CDR3 length is 15 residues. Germline V gene sequence: CDR1 MNHNS, CDR2 SASEGT. The DNA of the CDR3 is TGTGCCAGCAGTGAAACCGGGACAGGGCACTATGGCTACACCTTC. This codes for CASSETGTGHYGYTF.

This chain links TRBV6-1 with TRBJ1-5; TRBD1 agrees at 12 bases. The CDR3 consists of 17 residues. Germline V gives CDR1 MNHNS, CDR2 SASEGT. Losses at the gene ends were 5 bases for V and 2 bases for J; bases not matched to a gene: 7. As DNA, the CDR3 is TGTGCCAGCAGTAAAGGGACAGGGGGCGTGGGCAATCAGCCCCAGCATTTT. This sequence encodes CASSKGTGGVGNQPQHF.

The V call is TRBV7-8, the J call TRBJ2-5; 8 bases fit TRBD1. The J call may be incorrect, as the DNA end agrees better with TRBJ2-7. The CDR3 spans 15 residues. Germline V gene lookup returns CDR1 SGHVS and CDR2 FQNEAQ. Here the CDR3 DNA reads TGTGCCAGCAGCACTTGGACAGGGCCGTCCTACGAGCAGTACTTC. Translated: CASSTWTGPSYEQYF.